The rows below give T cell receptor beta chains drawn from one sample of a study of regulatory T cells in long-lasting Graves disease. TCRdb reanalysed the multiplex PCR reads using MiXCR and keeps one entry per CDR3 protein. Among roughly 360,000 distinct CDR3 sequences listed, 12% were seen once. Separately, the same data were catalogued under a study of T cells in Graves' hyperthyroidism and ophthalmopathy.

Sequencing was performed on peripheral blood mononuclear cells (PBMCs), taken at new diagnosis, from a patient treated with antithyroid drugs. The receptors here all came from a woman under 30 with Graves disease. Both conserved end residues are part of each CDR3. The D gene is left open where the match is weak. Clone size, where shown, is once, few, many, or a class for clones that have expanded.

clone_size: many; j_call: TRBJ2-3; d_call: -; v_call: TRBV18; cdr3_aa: CASSSGHKDTQYF; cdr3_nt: TGTGCCAGCTCATCGGGACATAAGGATACGCAGTATTTT
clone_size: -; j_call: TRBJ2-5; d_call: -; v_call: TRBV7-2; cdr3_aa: CASSLEGGLLQETQYF; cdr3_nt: TGTGCCAGCAGCTTAGAGGGGGGACTTCTCCAAGAGACCCAGTACTTC
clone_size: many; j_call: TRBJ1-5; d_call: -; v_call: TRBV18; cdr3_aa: CASSPPMGRYSNQPQHF; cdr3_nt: TGTGCCAGCTCACCACCGATGGGGAGATATAGCAATCAGCCCCAGCATTTT
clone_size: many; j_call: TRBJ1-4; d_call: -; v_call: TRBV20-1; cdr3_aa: CSTQREKLFF; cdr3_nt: TGCAGTACTCAACGAGAAAAACTGTTTTTT
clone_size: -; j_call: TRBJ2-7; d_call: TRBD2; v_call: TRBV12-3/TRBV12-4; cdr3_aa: CASSRTSSSYEQHF; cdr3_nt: TGTGCCAGCAGTCGGACTAGCAGCTCCTACGAGCAGCACTTC
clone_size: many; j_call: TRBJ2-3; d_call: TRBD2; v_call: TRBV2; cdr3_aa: CASSESGGDTQYF; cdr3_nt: TGTGCCAGCAGTGAATCGGGGGGAGATACGCAGTATTTT
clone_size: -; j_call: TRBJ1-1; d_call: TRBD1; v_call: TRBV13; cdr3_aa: CASSLSRDRGVRTEAFF; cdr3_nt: TGTGCCAGCAGCCTTAGCCGGGACAGGGGGGTTCGGACTGAAGCTTTCTTT
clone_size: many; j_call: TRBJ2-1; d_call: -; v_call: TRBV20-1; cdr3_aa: CSARGGGQYNEQFF; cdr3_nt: TGCAGTGCTAGAGGGGGGGGACAGTACAATGAGCAGTTCTTC
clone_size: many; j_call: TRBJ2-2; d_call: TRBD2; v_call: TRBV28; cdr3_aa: CASSTGLASTGELFF; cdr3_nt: TGTGCCAGCAGCACGGGACTAGCGAGCACCGGGGAGCTGTTTTTT
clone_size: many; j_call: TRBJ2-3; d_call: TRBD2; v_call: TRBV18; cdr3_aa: CASSPFPVLAGAAADTQYF; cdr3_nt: TGTGCCAGCTCACCATTTCCGGTTTTAGCGGGAGCGGCGGCAGATACGCAGTATTTT
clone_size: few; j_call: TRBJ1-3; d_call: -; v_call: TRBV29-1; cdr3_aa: CSVEDRREDRHAGNTIYF; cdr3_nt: TGCAGCGTTGAAGATCGGAGGGAGGACAGACATGCTGGAAACACCATATATTTT
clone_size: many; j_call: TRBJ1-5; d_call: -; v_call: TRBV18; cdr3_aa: CASSEGSNQPQHF; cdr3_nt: TGCGCCAGCAGTGAGGGGAGCAATCAGCCCCAGCATTTT
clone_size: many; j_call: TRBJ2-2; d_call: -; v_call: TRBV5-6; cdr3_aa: CASRAGASLELFF; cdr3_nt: TGTGCCAGCAGGGCGGGGGCATCTCTTGAGCTGTTTTTT
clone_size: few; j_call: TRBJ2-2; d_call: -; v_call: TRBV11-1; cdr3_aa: CASRYRGPNRDTLFF; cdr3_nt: TGTGCCAGCAGATATCGCGGGCCCAACCGGGACACTCTGTTTTTT
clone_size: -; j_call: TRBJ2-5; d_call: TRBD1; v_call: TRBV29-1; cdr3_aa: CSVEDDYWDREETQYF; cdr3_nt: TGCAGCGTTGAAGACGACTACTGGGACAGGGAAGAGACCCAGTACTTC
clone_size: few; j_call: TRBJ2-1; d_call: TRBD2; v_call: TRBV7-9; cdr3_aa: CASRSTSGGTKFRRYEQFF; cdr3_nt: TGTGCCAGCAGGTCGACTAGCGGGGGCACGAAATTCAGACGGTATGAGCAGTTCTTC
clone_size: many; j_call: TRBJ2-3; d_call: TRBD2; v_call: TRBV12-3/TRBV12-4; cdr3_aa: CASSQRGVATDTQYF; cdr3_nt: TGTGCCAGCAGCCAACGGGGGGTAGCCACAGATACGCAGTATTTT
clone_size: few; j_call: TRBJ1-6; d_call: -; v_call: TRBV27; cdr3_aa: CASSSDGFYNSPLHF; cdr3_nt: TGTGCCAGCAGTTCCGACGGGTTCTATAATTCACCCCTCCACTTT
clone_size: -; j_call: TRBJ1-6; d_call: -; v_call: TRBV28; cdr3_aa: CASSFGTWFRPISYNSPLHF; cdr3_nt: TGTGCCAGCAGTTTCGGGACGTGGTTCAGGCCAATCTCCTATAATTCACCCCTCCACTTT
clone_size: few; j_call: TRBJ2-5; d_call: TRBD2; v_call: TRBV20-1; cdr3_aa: CSARDLTSGSRRETQYF; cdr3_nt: TGCAGTGCTAGAGATCTAACTAGCGGGAGTAGAAGGGAGACCCAGTACTTC
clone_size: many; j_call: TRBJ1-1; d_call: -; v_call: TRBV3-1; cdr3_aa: CASSQVMVTEAFF; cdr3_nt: TGTGCCAGCAGCCAAGTTATGGTCACTGAAGCTTTCTTT
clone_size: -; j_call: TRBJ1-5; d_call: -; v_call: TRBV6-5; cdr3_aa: CASSWEGIGNQPQHF; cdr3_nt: TGTGCCAGCAGTTGGGAGGGGATCGGCAATCAGCCCCAGCATTTT
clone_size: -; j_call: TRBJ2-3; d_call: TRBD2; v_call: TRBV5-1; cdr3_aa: CASSFGTRSTDTQYF; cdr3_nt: TGCGCCAGCAGCTTCGGGACTAGAAGCACAGATACGCAGTATTTT
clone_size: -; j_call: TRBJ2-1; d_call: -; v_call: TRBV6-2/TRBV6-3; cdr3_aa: CASSIVPNEQFF; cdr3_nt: TGTGCCAGTAGTATAGTCCCCAATGAGCAGTTCTTC
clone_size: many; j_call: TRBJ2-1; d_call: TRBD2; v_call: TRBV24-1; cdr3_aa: CATRDYHNEQFF; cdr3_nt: TGTGCCACGCGGGACTACCACAATGAGCAGTTCTTC